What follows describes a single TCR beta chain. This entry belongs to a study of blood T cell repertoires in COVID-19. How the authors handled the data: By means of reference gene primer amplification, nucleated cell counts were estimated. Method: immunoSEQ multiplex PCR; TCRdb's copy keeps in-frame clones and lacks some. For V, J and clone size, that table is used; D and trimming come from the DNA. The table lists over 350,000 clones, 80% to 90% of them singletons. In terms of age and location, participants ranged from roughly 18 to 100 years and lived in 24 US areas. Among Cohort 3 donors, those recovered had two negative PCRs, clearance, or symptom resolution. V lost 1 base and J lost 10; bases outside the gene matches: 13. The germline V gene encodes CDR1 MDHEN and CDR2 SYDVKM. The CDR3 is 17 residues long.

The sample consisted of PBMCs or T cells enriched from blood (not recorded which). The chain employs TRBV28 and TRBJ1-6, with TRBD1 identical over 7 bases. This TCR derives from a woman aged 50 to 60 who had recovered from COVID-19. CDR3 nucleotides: TGTGCCAGCAGTTTATCGCGAGGGGGCAGGGGACGGTCACCCCTCCACTTT. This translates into CASSLSRGGRGRSPLHF.